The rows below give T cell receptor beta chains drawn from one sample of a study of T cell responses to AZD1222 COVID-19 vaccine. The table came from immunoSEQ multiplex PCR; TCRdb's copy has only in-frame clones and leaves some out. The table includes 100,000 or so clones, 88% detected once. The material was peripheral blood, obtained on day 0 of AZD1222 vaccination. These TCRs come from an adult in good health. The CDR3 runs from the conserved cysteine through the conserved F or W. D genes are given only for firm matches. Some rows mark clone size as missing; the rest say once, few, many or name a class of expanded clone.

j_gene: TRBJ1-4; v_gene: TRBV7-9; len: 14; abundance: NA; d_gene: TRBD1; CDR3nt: TGTGCCAGCAGCAGGGACAGGAGTAATGAAAAACTGTTTTTT; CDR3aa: CASSRDRSNEKLFF
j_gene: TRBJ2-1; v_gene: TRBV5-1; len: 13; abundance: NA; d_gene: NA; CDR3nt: TGCGCCAGCAGCTTCCCGGGAAGGAATGAGCAGTTCTTC; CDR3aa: CASSFPGRNEQFF
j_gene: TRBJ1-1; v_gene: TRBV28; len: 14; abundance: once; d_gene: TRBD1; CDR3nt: TGTGCCAGCAGTCAAACGGCAGGGGGCGCGGGAGCTTTCTTT; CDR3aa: CASSQTAGGAGAFF
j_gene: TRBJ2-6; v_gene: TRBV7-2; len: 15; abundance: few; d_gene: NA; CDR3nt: TGTGCCAGCACCTATACCCGTTCTGGGGCCAACGTCCTGACTTTC; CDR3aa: CASTYTRSGANVLTF
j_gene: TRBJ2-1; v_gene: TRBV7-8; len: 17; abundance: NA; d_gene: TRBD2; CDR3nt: TGTGCCAGCAGCTTAAGGCCAGCTAGCGGAGGGTACAATGAGCAGTTCTTC; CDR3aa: CASSLRPASGGYNEQFF
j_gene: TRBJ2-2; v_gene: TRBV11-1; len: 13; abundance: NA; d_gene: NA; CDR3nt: TGTGCCAGCAGCGACTATAACACCGGGGAGCTGTTTTTT; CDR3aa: CASSDYNTGELFF
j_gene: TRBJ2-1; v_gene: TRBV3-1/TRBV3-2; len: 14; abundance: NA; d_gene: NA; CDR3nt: TGTGCCAGCAGCCACAGCGATTTCTACAATGAGCAGTTCTTC; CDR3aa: CASSHSDFYNEQFF
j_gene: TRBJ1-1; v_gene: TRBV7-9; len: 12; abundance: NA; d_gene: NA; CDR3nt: TGTGCCAGCAGCCCAACGAACACTGAAGCTTTCTTT; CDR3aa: CASSPTNTEAFF
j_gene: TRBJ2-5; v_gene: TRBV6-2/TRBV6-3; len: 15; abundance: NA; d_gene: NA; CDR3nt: TGTGCCAGCAGTACCCCCAAAGCAATCCAAGAGACCCAGTACTTC; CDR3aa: CASSTPKAIQETQYF
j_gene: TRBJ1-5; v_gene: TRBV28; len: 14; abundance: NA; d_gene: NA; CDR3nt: TGTGCCAGCAGTTTTGGGCAGGGCAGGCAGCCCCAGCATTTT; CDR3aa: CASSFGQGRQPQHF
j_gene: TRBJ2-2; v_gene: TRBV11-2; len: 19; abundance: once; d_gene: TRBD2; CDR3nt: TGTGCCAGCAGCTTCCGGACTAGCGGGAGATATTCTTTAACCGGGGAGCTGTTTTTT; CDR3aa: CASSFRTSGRYSLTGELFF
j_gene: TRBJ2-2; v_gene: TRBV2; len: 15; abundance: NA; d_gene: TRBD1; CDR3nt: TGTGCCAGCACTCCGGGACAGAGTTTTTCCGGGGAGCTGTTTTTT; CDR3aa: CASTPGQSFSGELFF
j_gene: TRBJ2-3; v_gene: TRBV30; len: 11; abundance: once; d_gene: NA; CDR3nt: TGTGCCTGGAGGGCAACAGATACGCAGTATTTT; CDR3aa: CAWRATDTQYF
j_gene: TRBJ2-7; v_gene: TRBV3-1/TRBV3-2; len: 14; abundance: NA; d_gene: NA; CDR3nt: TGTGCCAGCAGCTACGGAGCTAGGGTCTACGAGCAGTACTTC; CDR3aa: CASSYGARVYEQYF
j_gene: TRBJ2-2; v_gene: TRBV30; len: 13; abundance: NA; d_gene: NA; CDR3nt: TGTGCTTGGGCAGGGGCGCGCACCGGGGAGCTGTTTTTT; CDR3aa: CAWAGARTGELFF
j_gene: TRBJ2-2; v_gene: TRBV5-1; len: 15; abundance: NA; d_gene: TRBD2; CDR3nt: TGCGCCAGCAGCTTGGCCGGGGGGGCCACCGGGGAGCTGTTTTTT; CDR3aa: CASSLAGGATGELFF
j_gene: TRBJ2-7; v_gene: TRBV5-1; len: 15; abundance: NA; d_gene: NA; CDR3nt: TGCGCCAGCAGGCAAGCGCAGTCGCTGTCCTACGAGCAGTACTTC; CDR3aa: CASRQAQSLSYEQYF
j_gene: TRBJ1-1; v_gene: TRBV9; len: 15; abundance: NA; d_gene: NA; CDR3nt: TGTGCCAGCAGCGGATTTGAGGGGCGGAACACTGAAGCTTTCTTT; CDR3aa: CASSGFEGRNTEAFF
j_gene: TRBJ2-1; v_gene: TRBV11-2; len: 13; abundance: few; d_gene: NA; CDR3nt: TGTGCCAGCAGCGGGGCATTATACAATGAGCAGTTCTTC; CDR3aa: CASSGALYNEQFF
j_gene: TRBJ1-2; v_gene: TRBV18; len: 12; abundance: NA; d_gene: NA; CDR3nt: TGTGCCAGCTCACCATCCTGGGATGGCTACACCTTC; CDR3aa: CASSPSWDGYTF
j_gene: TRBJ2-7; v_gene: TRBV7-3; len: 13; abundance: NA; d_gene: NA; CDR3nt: TGTGCCAGCAGCTTAGGGTTCCAATACGAGCAGTACTTC; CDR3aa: CASSLGFQYEQYF
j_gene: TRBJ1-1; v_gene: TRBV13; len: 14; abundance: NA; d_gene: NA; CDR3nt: TGTGCCAGCAGCTTCCGGATGGGGAACACTGAAGCTTTCTTT; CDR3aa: CASSFRMGNTEAFF
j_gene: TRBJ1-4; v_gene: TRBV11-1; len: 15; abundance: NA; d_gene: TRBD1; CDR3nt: TGTGCCAGCAGCCTACTCCGGGACAGGGAAGAAAAACTGTTTTTT; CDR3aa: CASSLLRDREEKLFF
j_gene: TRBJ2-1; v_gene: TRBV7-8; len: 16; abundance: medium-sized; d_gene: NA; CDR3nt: TGTGCCAGCAGTTTAACCCCAGGGAACTCCTACAATGAGCAGTTCTTC; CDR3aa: CASSLTPGNSYNEQFF